The present T cell receptor beta chain was sequenced within a study of blood T cell repertoires in COVID-19. This CDR3 region has 15 residues. CDR1 LGHNA and CDR2 YNFKEQ come from the germline V gene. V lost 1 base, J lost 4 bases, and 13 bases lay in between. Clones were sequenced by immunoSEQ multiplex PCR, and TCRdb holds only the in-frame ones, with some missing. The table lists some 150,000 clones, roughly 87% of them singletons. The chain couples TRBV4-2 to TRBJ1-1; the D gene is possibly TRBD1 (6 bases). The sequencing sample was made of peripheral blood. The origin of this receptor is a human donor in a cohort sampled during active COVID-19. CDR3 in DNA: TGTGCCAGCAGCCAAGTAGGGGGGGCGCCCACTGAAGCTTTCTTT. Encoded protein: CASSQVGGAPTEAFF.